These T cell receptor beta chains were read from a single sample in a study of patients and donors after allogeneic stem cell transplantation. TCRdb fed the RT-PCR reads into MiXCR, producing one record per CDR3 protein. The table has roughly 960,000 distinct CDR3 sequences, roughly 18% seen once. Sequencing was done on a sample of blood, either unsorted or a sorted T cell fraction (not recorded which). The receptors stem from a human donor who was either an allogeneic HSCT recipient or a stem cell or donor lymphocyte infusion donor (not recorded which). It is not recorded whose cells these are; they may come from a transplant donor. CDR3s include the opening cysteine and the closing phenylalanine or tryptophan. The order of the fields is D gene, clone size, J gene, V gene, CDR3 protein, CDR3 DNA. D genes are given only for firm matches. Clone size is given for some rows only: seen once, a few or many times, or a class if the clone is expanded.

TRBD1 | . | TRBJ2-2 | TRBV2 | CASSDRAPGELFF | TGTGCCAGCAGCGACAGGGCCCCCGGGGAGCTGTTTTTT
TRBD1 | . | TRBJ1-2 | TRBV7-2 | CASSLFRAGGDYGYTF | TGTGCCAGCAGCTTGTTTAGGGCAGGGGGCGACTATGGCTACACCTTC
. | . | TRBJ2-3 | TRBV7-3 | CASSLGVREPPLADTQYF | TGTGCCAGCAGCTTAGGAGTCCGGGAGCCGCCCCTGGCAGATACGCAGTATTTT
. | . | TRBJ1-5 | TRBV5-6 | CASRPGAPSGVGQPQHF | TGTGCCAGCAGACCGGGGGCCCCATCAGGGGTTGGCCAGCCCCAGCATTTT
. | few | TRBJ2-7 | TRBV9 | CASSVEEGSYEQYF | TGTGCCAGCAGCGTAGAGGAGGGCTCCTACGAGCAGTACTTC
. | few | TRBJ2-3 | TRBV5-1 | CASSFSGFLDTQYF | TGCGCCAGCAGTTTCAGTGGTTTCTTAGATACGCAGTATTTT
. | . | TRBJ2-1 | TRBV7-9 | CASSLVAPSRYNEQFF | TGTGCCAGCAGCTTAGTGGCGCCTAGCCGGTACAATGAGCAGTTCTTC
TRBD2 | few | TRBJ2-3 | TRBV2 | CASSDSVLAGESDTQYF | TGTGCCAGCAGTGATAGTGTGCTAGCGGGAGAGTCAGATACGCAGTATTTT
. | . | TRBJ1-5 | TRBV20-1 | CSGVEGQSTQPQHF | TGCAGTGGGGTCGAGGGACAAAGCACTCAGCCCCAGCATTTT
. | . | TRBJ2-1 | TRBV3-1 | CASSQSGVRRSSYNEQFF | TGTGCCAGCAGCCAATCGGGGGTACGGAGGAGCTCCTACAATGAGCAGTTCTTC
. | . | TRBJ2-7 | TRBV4-1 | CASSQGTVREQYF | TGCGCCAGCAGCCAAGGGACAGTTAGGGAGCAGTACTTC
. | many | TRBJ1-1 | TRBV24-1 | CATSDSGRNTEAFF | TGTGCCACCAGTGATTCGGGCAGGAACACTGAAGCTTTCTTT
TRBD1 | . | TRBJ2-7 | TRBV27 | CASSTTGGTTPYEQYF | TGTGCCAGCAGTACGACAGGGGGCACCACCCCCTACGAGCAGTACTTC
. | . | TRBJ2-1 | TRBV6-1 | CASRPRQDYNEQFF | TGTGCCAGCAGACCAAGACAGGACTACAATGAGCAGTTCTTC
. | . | TRBJ1-5 | TRBV20-1 | CSARGGIPSNQPQHF | TGCAGTGCTAGAGGCGGCATTCCTAGCAATCAGCCCCAGCATTTT
. | . | TRBJ2-1 | TRBV29-1 | CKQLFDSPQETQFF | TGCAAACAGCTCTTTGACAGCCCGCAAGAGACCCAGTTCTTC
. | . | TRBJ2-4 | TRBV20-1 | CSAADRNIAKNIQYF | TGCAGTGCCGCGGACAGAAATATAGCCAAAAACATTCAGTACTTC
TRBD1 | many | TRBJ2-1 | TRBV5-1 | CASSFETGLVGEQFF | TGCGCCAGCAGCTTCGAGACAGGGTTGGTTGGGGAGCAGTTCTTC
. | few | TRBJ2-1 | TRBV30 | CAWSVSNEQFF | TGTGCCTGGAGTGTAAGTAATGAGCAGTTCTTC
TRBD1 | many | TRBJ2-3 | TRBV7-7 | CASSLVTGGPQDTQYF | TGTGCCAGCAGCTTAGTGACAGGGGGCCCTCAAGATACGCAGTATTTT
TRBD1 | . | TRBJ1-3 | TRBV11-1 | CASSHRPFTGGLGNTIYF | TGTGCCAGCAGCCATCGCCCCTTCACAGGGGGTCTTGGAAACACCATATATTTT
. | many | TRBJ2-2 | TRBV9 | CASSPRGAGELFF | TGTGCCAGCAGCCCGAGGGGGGCCGGGGAGCTGTTTTTT
TRBD2 | few | TRBJ2-7 | TRBV10-3 | CATTREAGDYEQYF | TGTGCCACCACGCGGGAGGCGGGGGACTACGAGCAGTACTTC
. | . | TRBJ1-2 | TRBV12-3/TRBV12-4 | CASSNSGPYYGYTF | TGTGCCAGCAGTAACAGTGGTCCTTACTATGGCTACACCTTC
. | few | TRBJ1-2 | TRBV4-3 | CASSPSGIYSGYTF | TGCGCCAGCAGCCCCTCCGGAATATATAGTGGCTACACCTTC
. | . | TRBJ2-7 | TRBV28 | CASSSSLSRLSEQYF | TGTGCCAGCAGTTCCTCACTCTCTCGTCTATCCGAGCAGTACTTC
TRBD2 | few | TRBJ2-1 | TRBV28 | CASRGGTSGIVNEQFF | TGTGCCAGCAGGGGGGGGACTAGCGGGATTGTGAATGAGCAGTTCTTC
. | few | TRBJ1-2 | TRBV7-9 | CASSLRTVLYGYTF | TGTGCCAGCAGCTTACGGACAGTCCTCTATGGCTACACCTTC
TRBD2 | . | TRBJ2-1 | TRBV11-2 | CASSSLPGGTSGRREEQFF | TGTGCCAGCAGCTCCCTCCCCGGCGGGACTAGCGGGAGACGTGAAGAGCAGTTCTTC
TRBD2 | many | TRBJ2-3 | TRBV7-9 | CASSSGLAGGDTQYF | TGTGCCAGCAGCTCAGGACTAGCGGGGGGAGATACGCAGTATTTT
. | . | TRBJ2-3 | TRBV10-3 | CATIRGPTDTQYF | TGTGCCACTATCAGGGGTCCCACAGATACGCAGTATTTT
. | few | TRBJ2-5 | TRBV16 | CASSQSSPSKETQYF | TGTGCCAGCAGCCAATCGAGTCCTAGCAAGGAGACCCAGTACTTC
TRBD1 | . | TRBJ2-7 | TRBV10-3 | CAIKGTGLDEQYF | TGTGCCATCAAAGGGACAGGGCTCGACGAGCAGTACTTC
. | . | TRBJ2-2 | TRBV7-2 | CASSSRTLNTGELFF | TGTGCCAGCAGCTCCAGGACACTCAACACCGGGGAGCTGTTTTTT
. | few | TRBJ2-4 | TRBV4-2 | CASSRGAYHPKNIQYF | TGTGCCAGCAGCCGCGGGGCTTATCATCCCAAAAACATTCAGTACTTC
. | few | TRBJ2-3 | TRBV7-7 | CASSLMAGANTDTQYF | TGTGCTAGCAGCTTAATGGCGGGGGCTAACACAGATACGCAGTATTTT
. | . | TRBJ1-2 | TRBV20-1 | CSATWQTNYGYTF | TGCAGTGCTACCTGGCAGACTAACTATGGCTACACCTTC
. | few | TRBJ2-2 | TRBV30 | CAWSVLRTNTGELFF | TGTGCCTGGAGTGTACTTCGGACCAACACCGGGGAGCTGTTTTTT
. | few | TRBJ1-2 | TRBV4-1 | CASSQEQTNYGYTF | TGCGCCAGCAGCCAAGAGCAGACGAACTATGGCTACACCTTC
. | . | TRBJ2-2 | TRBV20-1 | CSARASERTNTGELFF | TGCAGTGCTAGAGCTAGTGAGCGGACGAACACCGGGGAGCTGTTTTTT
. | few | TRBJ1-5 | TRBV20-1 | CSARGGARLYQPQHF | TGCAGTGCTAGAGGAGGGGCACGATTATATCAGCCCCAGCATTTT
. | few | TRBJ1-1 | TRBV5-8 | CASSPRQVENTEAFF | TGTGCCAGCAGCCCGAGACAGGTCGAGAACACTGAAGCTTTCTTT
TRBD2 | . | TRBJ2-1 | TRBV12-3/TRBV12-4 | CASSLGGRAEQFF | TGTGCCAGCAGTTTAGGCGGGAGGGCTGAGCAGTTCTTC
TRBD1 | few | TRBJ2-4 | TRBV25-1 | CASSDPDREAKNIQYF | TGTGCCAGCAGTGACCCGGACAGGGAAGCCAAAAACATTCAGTACTTC
TRBD2 | . | TRBJ2-5 | TRBV25-1 | CASSDAGGTETQYF | TGTGCCAGCAGTGACGCGGGGGGGACTGAGACCCAGTACTTC
. | . | TRBJ1-2 | TRBV15 | CATSGTLPVGYGYTF | TGTGCCACGTCAGGGACACTCCCGGTGGGCTATGGCTACACCTTC
. | . | TRBJ1-2 | TRBV9 | CASSSPGRTYGYTF | TGTGCCAGCAGCTCACCCGGGAGAACCTATGGCTACACCTTC
TRBD1 | . | TRBJ1-2 | TRBV27 | CASSSARGGGYTF | TGTGCCAGCAGTTCAGCCAGGGGGGGAGGCTACACCTTC
TRBD2 | few | TRBJ2-1 | TRBV2 | CASRGTSGGVSYNEQFF | TGTGCCAGCAGAGGGACTAGCGGGGGAGTCTCCTACAATGAGCAGTTCTTC
TRBD2 | . | TRBJ2-5 | TRBV24-1 | CATSDLGSGEKETQYF | TGTGCCACCAGTGATTTAGGAAGCGGGGAAAAAGAGACCCAGTACTTC
. | many | TRBJ2-1 | TRBV12-3/TRBV12-4 | CASRGEYNEQFF | TGTGCCAGCAGGGGAGAGTACAATGAGCAGTTCTTC
. | . | TRBJ2-6 | TRBV2 | CASTASPGANVLTF | TGTGCCAGCACGGCGTCACCTGGGGCCAACGTCCTGACTTTC